The entry that follows covers one T cell receptor beta chain sequence. The specificity of this receptor is unknown. Nothing much larger sits one base from this clone, and base qualities are not available. Using the deep immunoSEQ assay, TCR CDR3 regions were amplified from genomic DNA by multiplex PCR. Genomic DNA extracted from each cell subset was distributed evenly over all wells of several immunoSEQ 96-well plates, and each plate served as one replicate. Each replicate PCR for sorted subsets received about 200 ng genomic DNA, equal to roughly 33,000 T cell genomes. Purified libraries were quantified with a Qubit 3.0 fluorometer, sized on a Bioanalyzer 2100, and re-quantified with the KAPA Library Quantification kit. Each immunoSEQ 96-well plate was sequenced on its own single-read 150-cycle Illumina NextSeq 550 flow cell. Per the source publication's procedure: The immunoSEQ output contained only junctional sequences without quality scores, so filtering could not match that applied to full-length reads. To assign V/J genes and CDR3, sequences were annotated against IMGT germline references using PyIR, a Python wrapper for IgBLAST v1.9. Reads with weak V/J assignments (E-value above 1e-6), missing CDR3, stop codons, out-of-frame junctions, or ambiguous translated residues were removed. V3J clonotypes were defined as sequences sharing the same inferred V gene, J gene, and CDR3 amino acid sequence. Percentage overlap between repertoires was computed as shared unique clonotypes divided by the size of the smaller repertoire. RTK rarefaction, the Chao1 estimator, and Recon v2.1 estimates of unobserved clonotypes were used to assess repertoire richness. OLGA was used to compute generation probabilities for all TCRbeta clonotypes that the gDNA method yielded from several donors. TCRdb took over this immuneACCESS table, retaining in-frame rearrangements with V and J assigned. Such tables are incomplete; in checked studies, under half of the missing clones stem from an unresolved V gene, and the remainder is unexplained. The V and J calls and clone size were taken over from that table, and D and trimming were inferred from the DNA. The sample includes 1.6 million or so clones, with 98% to 99% observed a single time. The ten most abundant clones make up around 0.33% of the sample.

This entry is derived from a study of shared clonotypes between healthy human individuals (dated by TCRdb to about 2020). Turning to the overall study: The cohort comprised a couple of women and a few men aged 18 to 49 years. For each donor, three plates each were used for CD4 naive and CD4 memory, two plates were used for CD8 naive, and one plate was used for CD8 memory. The study deeply sequenced blood TCR repertoires of roughly five healthy adults to estimate repertoire size and the extent of clonotype sharing between individuals. To increase sequencing depth and limit assay-specific biases, different laboratories used diverse techniques to prepare libraries and sequence TCR repertoires. Each donor's leukapheresis produced roughly between roughly 0.85 and 9.5 billion PBMCs. Study-wide findings and limitations: Estimated clonotype richness was generally larger for naive than for memory subsets. The genetic and exposure-history diversity represented was limited by the small number of donors. Sharing across a few donors was observed for 5% to 6.5% of naive CD4, 3% to 4% of naive CD8, roughly 2.4% of memory CD4, and roughly 0.43% of memory CD8 clonotypes. Based on pairwise subsampling, the degree of clonotype sharing among donors was expected to be affected by sequencing depth. Incomplete sequencing was indicated by rarefaction of sorted-subset datasets, despite the large sequencing depth. Compared with non-shared clonotypes, clonotypes shared by all four sorted-subset donors had higher generation probabilities. Sampling was limited to blood, and TCR repertoires in tissue likely differ from TCR repertoires in blood.

Healthy HIV-negative adults with no recently reported acute infections or vaccinations were included as donors. Only Caucasian adults living in Nashville, Tennessee, USA were represented among the donors. CD4+ T cells were enriched through magnetic negative selection, after which naive cells were positively selected on CD45RA and the remaining negative fraction served as the memory subset. After blood collection by leukapheresis, PBMCs were isolated using Ficoll-Histopaque density gradient centrifugation and then cryopreserved in the vapor phase of liquid nitrogen. Purity and quantity of every magnetically sorted T cell population were checked by analytical flow cytometry. Each sorted fraction had its genomic DNA isolated and then quantified by UV absorbance on a Nanodrop 2000c. The junction carries 12 bases between V and J, which are trimmed by 3 bases and 3 bases respectively. For CDR1 and CDR2, the germline V gene lists KGHSH and LQKENI. Spanning cysteine to phenylalanine, the CDR3 consists of 14 amino acids. The CDR3 DNA has 42 bases and is translated from base 1.

The sample taken for sequencing was naive CD4+ T cells sorted from blood. The meaning of the sample's cell subset or site label: CD45RA+ positively selected. The sequence derives from a young man in good health. In this chain, TRBV18 is recombined with TRBJ2-7; the D gene assignment is ambiguous. The CDR3 reads as follows: CASSPPSADYEQYF. The DNA sequence is given as TGTGCCAGCTCACCTCCGAGTGCGGACTACGAGCAGTACTTC. The full variable domain, completed from the reference TRBV18 and TRBJ2-7 proteins outside the CDR3, reads NAGVMQNPRHLVRRRGQEARLRCSPMKGHSHVYWYRQLPEEGLKFMVYLQKENIIDESGMPKERFSAEFPKEGPSILRIQQVVRGDSAAYFCASSPPSADYEQYFGPGTRLTVT.